The rows below give T cell receptor beta chains drawn from one sample of a study of blood T cell repertoires in COVID-19. Sequencing was performed with immunoSEQ multiplex PCR; in TCRdb, only in-frame clones are kept and a portion is missing. The sample comprises roughly 250,000 clones, around nine tenths of which are singletons, and under 2% rests with the top ten. The sequenced sample was PBMCs or T cells enriched from blood (not recorded which). The receptors shown here come from a woman aged 45-65 years who had recovered from COVID-19. The CDR3 runs from the conserved cysteine through the conserved F or W. D genes are given only for firm matches. Not every row has a clone size; where given, it reads once, few, many or a size class.

d_call	v_call	j_call	clone_size	cdr3_aa	cdr3_nt
NA	TRBV4-1	TRBJ2-7	NA	CASSQDPPHGSNEQYF	TGCGCCAGCAGCCAAGATCCTCCTCACGGGAGCAACGAGCAGTACTTC
TRBD2	TRBV6-5	TRBJ2-1	NA	CASSYGLAGDEQFF	TGTGCCAGCAGTTACGGACTAGCCGGCGATGAGCAGTTCTTC
TRBD1	TRBV4-1	TRBJ1-1	NA	CASSQMDRENTEAFF	TGCGCCAGCAGCCAAATGGACAGGGAGAACACTGAAGCTTTCTTT
TRBD1	TRBV3-1/TRBV3-2	TRBJ1-2	NA	CASSQDSGGSGYTF	TGTGCCAGCAGCCAAGATTCAGGGGGCAGCGGCTACACCTTC
TRBD1	TRBV2	TRBJ1-5	once	CASTLKGASNQPQHF	TGTGCCAGCACTTTGAAGGGGGCTAGCAATCAGCCCCAGCATTTT
TRBD1	TRBV7-3	TRBJ2-7	NA	CASSTGQGPYEQYF	TGTGCCAGCAGCACCGGACAGGGCCCTTACGAGCAGTACTTC
NA	TRBV24-1	TRBJ2-5	NA	CATSDLGRETQYF	TGTGCCACCAGTGATTTGGGTCGGGAGACCCAGTACTTC
TRBD1	TRBV3-1/TRBV3-2	TRBJ1-2	NA	CASTPSSPGQSYTF	TGTGCCAGCACCCCCTCCTCCCCGGGACAGAGCTACACCTTC
TRBD2	TRBV4-3	TRBJ2-5	few	CASSQDLTSGSRGNQETQYF	TGCGCCAGCAGCCAAGATCTGACTAGCGGGAGTAGGGGTAACCAAGAGACCCAGTACTTC
TRBD1	TRBV9	TRBJ2-1	NA	CASNDPGQGTYNEQFF	TGTGCCAGCAATGACCCGGGACAGGGGACCTACAATGAGCAGTTCTTC
NA	TRBV14	TRBJ1-4	NA	CASSQGGTSQKLFF	TGTGCCAGCAGCCAAGGGGGGACTTCTCAAAAACTGTTTTTT
TRBD1	TRBV6-1	TRBJ1-1	NA	CASSGDKTGKNTEAFF	TGTGCCAGCAGTGGGGACAAGACAGGGAAGAACACTGAAGCTTTCTTT
TRBD2	TRBV6-4	TRBJ2-5	NA	CASSRLAGDQETQYF	TGTGCCAGCAGTCGTCTAGCGGGGGACCAAGAGACCCAGTACTTC
TRBD1	TRBV12-3/TRBV12-4	TRBJ1-1	NA	CASSLTGDTEAFF	TGTGCCAGCAGTCTTACAGGGGACACTGAAGCTTTCTTT
NA	TRBV2	TRBJ2-4	once	CASMLRDLQYF	TGTGCCAGCATGCTTCGGGACTTACAGTACTTC
TRBD1	TRBV5-8	TRBJ1-5	NA	CASSWYRGHQPQHF	TGTGCCAGCAGCTGGTACAGGGGTCACCAGCCCCAGCATTTT
NA	TRBV7-6	TRBJ2-7	few	CASSPPGPRGEQYF	TGTGCCAGCAGCCCGCCGGGCCCCCGGGGCGAGCAGTACTTC
TRBD2	TRBV5-1	TRBJ2-3	NA	CASSPVAGGTTDTQYF	TGCGCCAGCAGCCCAGTGGCGGGAGGGACCACAGATACGCAGTATTTT
TRBD1	TRBV28	TRBJ2-7	once	CASRQGAYEQYF	TGTGCCAGCCGACAGGGGGCCTACGAGCAGTACTTC
NA	TRBV10-3	TRBJ2-3	NA	CAINPGNIDTQYF	TGTGCCATCAACCCGGGAAATATAGATACGCAGTATTTT
NA	TRBV3-1/TRBV3-2	TRBJ2-3	NA	CASSPRADTQYF	TGTGCCAGCAGCCCTCGCGCAGATACGCAGTATTTT
TRBD2	TRBV28	TRBJ2-1	NA	CASSFAGVSNEQFF	TGTGCCAGCAGTTTTGCGGGAGTCTCCAATGAGCAGTTCTTC
NA	TRBV9	TRBJ1-1	once	CASSVVQGGYEAFF	TGTGCCAGCAGCGTAGTCCAGGGCGGATACGAAGCTTTCTTT
TRBD2	TRBV6-2/TRBV6-3	TRBJ2-2	NA	CASSYRREGRDTGELFF	TGTGCCAGCAGTTATAGGCGGGAGGGCCGGGACACCGGGGAGCTGTTTTTT
NA	TRBV29-1	TRBJ2-3	NA	CSVSRVNTDTQYF	TGCAGCGTATCCAGGGTGAACACAGATACGCAGTATTTT
NA	TRBV15	TRBJ2-3	NA	CATSRDVGDTDTQYF	TGTGCCACCAGCAGAGATGTTGGAGACACAGATACGCAGTATTTT
TRBD1	TRBV4-2	TRBJ1-5	NA	CASSQGGGGVRGPQHF	TGTGCCAGCAGCCAAGGTGGAGGGGGCGTGAGGGGGCCCCAGCATTTT
NA	TRBV10-3	TRBJ1-3	many	CAISEASGNTIYF	TGTGCCATCAGTGAAGCCTCTGGAAACACCATATATTTT
TRBD2	TRBV4-1	TRBJ2-7	NA	CASSQLPPGLVEYEQYF	TGCGCCAGCAGCCAGTTACCCCCGGGACTAGTAGAGTACGAGCAGTACTTC
NA	TRBV4-1	TRBJ2-1	NA	CASSQNIALSYNEQFF	TGCGCCAGCAGCCAAAATATAGCGCTGAGTTACAATGAGCAGTTCTTC
NA	TRBV28	TRBJ2-1	NA	CASSPRTETYNEQFF	TGTGCCAGCAGTCCCCGGACAGAAACCTACAATGAGCAGTTCTTC
NA	TRBV18	TRBJ1-1	NA	CASLTGQQKNTEAFF	TGTGCCAGCCTCACTGGACAGCAAAAGAACACTGAAGCTTTCTTT
TRBD2	TRBV9	TRBJ2-7	NA	CASSDRTSGVTEQYF	TGTGCCAGCAGCGACAGGACTAGCGGGGTAACCGAGCAGTACTTC
NA	TRBV7-2	TRBJ1-6	NA	CASSLVLQGVFDNSPLHF	TGTGCCAGCAGCTTAGTCTTACAGGGAGTGTTTGATAATTCACCCCTCCACTTT
TRBD1	TRBV5-8	TRBJ1-6	NA	CASSLRTGKGNSPLHF	TGTGCCAGCAGCTTAAGGACAGGGAAAGGAAATTCACCCCTCCACTTT
NA	TRBV21-1	TRBJ2-7	NA	CASSMAGGLDTYHEQYF	TGTGCCAGCAGTATGGCAGGGGGCCTTGATACTTACCACGAGCAGTACTTC
TRBD1	TRBV5-1	TRBJ2-2	NA	CASSLEGGPGELFF	TGCGCCAGCAGCTTGGAAGGGGGCCCCGGGGAGCTGTTTTTT
NA	TRBV5-4	TRBJ1-2	NA	CASSLAGFGYTF	TGTGCCAGCAGCTTGGCCGGGTTCGGCTACACCTTC
TRBD2	TRBV7-9	TRBJ2-1	NA	CASSLASRTSGIGDEQFF	TGTGCCAGCAGCTTAGCTTCCCGGACTAGCGGGATTGGTGATGAGCAGTTCTTC
TRBD1	TRBV19	TRBJ2-2	NA	CASSSRDRRPNTGELFF	TGTGCCTCGTCCTCCCGGGACAGGCGGCCGAACACCGGGGAGCTGTTTTTT
NA	TRBV4-1	TRBJ1-4	NA	CASSPEGSTTNEKLFF	TGCGCCAGCAGCCCCGAGGGCTCTACAACTAATGAAAAACTGTTTTTT
NA	TRBV6-5	TRBJ1-4	NA	CASRVGGGSNEKLFF	TGTGCCAGCAGGGTCGGTGGGGGGTCTAATGAAAAACTGTTTTTT
NA	TRBV5-4	TRBJ2-5	NA	CASSTRVVETQYF	TGTGCCAGCAGCACCAGGGTTGTAGAGACCCAGTACTTC
TRBD1	TRBV28	TRBJ1-4	NA	CASSPSWGQAAATNEKLFF	TGTGCCAGCAGTCCCTCCTGGGGACAGGCGGCAGCAACTAATGAAAAACTGTTTTTT
TRBD2	TRBV6-2/TRBV6-3	TRBJ2-7	NA	CASSLPPSGGSNEQYF	TGTGCCAGCAGCCTTCCTCCTAGCGGCGGTTCCAACGAGCAGTACTTC
NA	TRBV1	TRBJ2-7	NA	CTSSQDTVLAGAYEQYF	TGCACCAGCAGCCAAGATACTGTGTTAGCGGGAGCCTACGAGCAGTACTTC
TRBD2	TRBV2	TRBJ2-5	NA	CASRGGTSGSIMGQETQYF	TGTGCCAGCAGAGGAGGGACTAGCGGGAGTATCATGGGCCAAGAGACCCAGTACTTC
NA	TRBV11-2	TRBJ2-3	NA	CASSSAPSGLSTDTQYF	TGTGCCAGCAGCTCCGCCCCGAGCGGGTTGAGCACAGATACGCAGTATTTT
TRBD1	TRBV28	TRBJ2-7	NA	CASSPRTGLSYEQYF	TGTGCCAGCAGCCCCAGGACAGGACTCTCCTACGAGCAGTACTTC
TRBD2	TRBV7-6	TRBJ2-3	NA	CASSSTSGRTDTQYF	TGTGCCAGCAGCTCGACTAGCGGGAGGACAGATACGCAGTATTTT
TRBD2	TRBV5-1	TRBJ2-1	NA	CASRDLAGGNYNEQFF	TGCGCCAGCAGGGATCTAGCGGGAGGGAACTACAATGAGCAGTTCTTC
TRBD2	TRBV2	TRBJ2-1	NA	CASNYIAGVWNEQFF	TGTGCCAGCAATTACATAGCGGGAGTATGGAATGAGCAGTTCTTC
NA	TRBV2	TRBJ2-5	NA	CASSEVSSGGTQYF	TGTGCCAGCAGTGAAGTAAGCTCCGGGGGGACCCAGTACTTC
TRBD2	TRBV14	TRBJ2-1	once	CASSLSALAGDEQFF	TGTGCCAGCAGCTTAAGCGCCCTAGCGGGAGATGAGCAGTTCTTC